This T cell receptor beta chain was profiled in a study of post-analysis software for immune sequencing data. Regarding the study as a whole: Co-batched samples clustered tightly together by F measure. When patients were compared with controls, about five TRBV segments were more frequent, TRBV5-6, TRBV5-1 and TRBV20-1 among them.

This clonotype came up a few times. Its target is not known. The V gene's germline CDR1 is SGHRS and CDR2 YFSETQ. V dropped 0 bases and J dropped 5; count of bases not matched to a gene: 12. This CDR3 is built from 18 residues. TCR beta cDNA libraries included unique molecular identifiers. It was from roughly 1.1 to 9.2 million T cells that some 460,000 cDNA molecules came. TCRdb re-called the PCR reads through MiXCR, storing one row per CDR3 protein. The table shows 400,000 to 500,000 distinct CDR3 sequences, with about 40% occurring only once. This chain uses TRBV5-1 with TRBJ2-5; TRBD2 aligns across 11 bases. This sequence originates from a girl aged 2-10 years with multiple sclerosis. Sequencing was done on a sample of blood. CDR3 region: CASSLELAGGPFQETQYF. CDR3 bases: TGCGCCAGCAGCTTGGAATTAGCGGGAGGGCCATTTCAGGAGACCCAGTACTTC.